A selection of T cell receptor beta chains follows, all from one sample in a study of T cell changes during pregnancy in multiple sclerosis. Assay used: immunoSEQ multiplex PCR; TCRdb lists only in-frame clones, some missing. The table lists just over 35,000 clones, about 92% of them singletons. The input for sequencing was CD4+ T cells from peripheral blood mononuclear cells, taken after pregnancy. The source is a female donor in good health, enrolled as a control in a pregnancy study. Each CDR3 is given without its conserved first and last residue.

CDR3aa: ASSLRTGDTGELF
j_gene: TRBJ2-2
v_gene: TRBV5-1

CDR3aa: ASRGPQNQPQH
j_gene: TRBJ1-5
v_gene: TRBV27

CDR3aa: ASSSNRGQYTEAF
j_gene: TRBJ1-1
v_gene: TRBV14

CDR3aa: ASSFVQGDNSPLH
j_gene: TRBJ1-6
v_gene: TRBV28

CDR3aa: SARGQANTGEQY
j_gene: TRBJ2-7
v_gene: TRBV29-1

CDR3aa: ASSESAGGGQETQY
j_gene: TRBJ2-5
v_gene: TRBV10-1

CDR3aa: ASSPGLAGGEETQY
j_gene: TRBJ2-5
v_gene: TRBV5-6

CDR3aa: ASRTRGTEGLAVTYEQY
j_gene: TRBJ2-7
v_gene: TRBV11-2

CDR3aa: ASSRTGRGAF
j_gene: TRBJ2-1
v_gene: TRBV6-5

CDR3aa: ASSSSPPTDTQY
j_gene: TRBJ2-3
v_gene: TRBV7-2

CDR3aa: ATGITGAPGYT
j_gene: TRBJ1-2
v_gene: TRBV19

CDR3aa: ASTSTSGGPPYEQY
j_gene: TRBJ2-7
v_gene: TRBV5-1

CDR3aa: ASSQRTGDYGYT
j_gene: TRBJ1-2
v_gene: TRBV4-3

CDR3aa: ATSSPPGQGRTGELF
j_gene: TRBJ2-2
v_gene: TRBV15

CDR3aa: ASSLSGTGGPHEQY
j_gene: TRBJ2-7
v_gene: TRBV5-1

CDR3aa: ASSGSDRGDTGELF
j_gene: TRBJ2-2
v_gene: TRBV19

CDR3aa: ASSKGLAIYEQY
j_gene: TRBJ2-7
v_gene: TRBV6-5

CDR3aa: ASSGQILTDTQY
j_gene: TRBJ2-3
v_gene: TRBV2

CDR3aa: ASSSSGETGELF
j_gene: TRBJ2-2
v_gene: TRBV6-4

CDR3aa: ASSSQGGPWNTGELF
j_gene: TRBJ2-2
v_gene: TRBV5-1

CDR3aa: ASSVGGGGYT
j_gene: TRBJ1-2
v_gene: TRBV9

CDR3aa: ASSLGAGNQPQH
j_gene: TRBJ1-5
v_gene: TRBV5-1

CDR3aa: ASSLDRRGAIQY
j_gene: TRBJ2-4
v_gene: TRBV11-2

CDR3aa: ASKPTAGPYNEQF
j_gene: TRBJ2-1
v_gene: TRBV5-1

CDR3aa: ASSPTGLGGNIQY
j_gene: TRBJ2-4
v_gene: TRBV28

CDR3aa: SVTTAVGYT
j_gene: TRBJ1-2
v_gene: TRBV29-1

CDR3aa: AARGLAGSNEQF
j_gene: TRBJ2-1
v_gene: TRBV6-5

CDR3aa: ASSSGQGSGEQF
j_gene: TRBJ2-1
v_gene: TRBV7-8

CDR3aa: ASSLGGQGTEAF
j_gene: TRBJ1-1
v_gene: TRBV5-1

CDR3aa: ASSRAAGQETQY
j_gene: TRBJ2-5
v_gene: TRBV5-1

CDR3aa: ASSSGTLGRYEQY
j_gene: TRBJ2-7
v_gene: TRBV9

CDR3aa: ASSLEGGTDTQY
j_gene: TRBJ2-3
v_gene: TRBV5-8

CDR3aa: ASSLGTGGSNQPQH
j_gene: TRBJ1-5
v_gene: TRBV5-1